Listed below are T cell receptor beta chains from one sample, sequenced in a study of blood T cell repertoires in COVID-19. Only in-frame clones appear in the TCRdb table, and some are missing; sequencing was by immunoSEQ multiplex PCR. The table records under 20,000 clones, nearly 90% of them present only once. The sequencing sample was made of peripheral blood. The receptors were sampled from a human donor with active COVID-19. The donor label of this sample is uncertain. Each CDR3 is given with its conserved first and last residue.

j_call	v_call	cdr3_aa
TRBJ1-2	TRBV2	CASSGPFFYGYTF
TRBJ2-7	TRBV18	CASSQDVGLYEQYF
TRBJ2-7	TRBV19	CASTQTGDRDEQYF
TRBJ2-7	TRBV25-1	CASSETLAQYEQYF
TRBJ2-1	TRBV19	CASSGGLHNEQFF
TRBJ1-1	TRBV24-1	CATSDLRPDLNTEAFF
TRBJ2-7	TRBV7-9	CASSLGDEQYF
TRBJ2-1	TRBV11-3	CASSPGLAGGLEQFF
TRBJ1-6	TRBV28	CASSLRDYNSPLHF
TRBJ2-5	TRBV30	CAWSAGQGSQETQYF
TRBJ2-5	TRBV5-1	CASSSITGQVQTQYF
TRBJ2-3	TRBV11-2	CASRTSGVDTQYF
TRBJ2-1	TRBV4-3	CASSHGTSGLGEQFF
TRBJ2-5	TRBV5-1	CASSLAGWGQETQYF
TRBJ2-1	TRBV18	CASSPRVGSPHVSYNEQFF
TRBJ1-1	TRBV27	CASSLGLYTEAFF
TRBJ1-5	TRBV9	CASSPATGQPQHF
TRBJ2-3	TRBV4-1	CASRGLAGGRTDTQYF
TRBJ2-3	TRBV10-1	CASSEPGLAGDSSTDTQYF
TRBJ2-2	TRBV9	CASSGRTGLTGELFF
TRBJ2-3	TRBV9	CASTIEAGGPGDTQYF
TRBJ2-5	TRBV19	CASSIGLQETQYF
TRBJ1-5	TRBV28	CASSFPQGVYQPQHF
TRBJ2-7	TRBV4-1	CASSQTGSPYEQYF
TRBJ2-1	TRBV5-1	CASSSRSEWLFF
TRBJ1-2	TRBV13	CASSLGVSRGPGYTF
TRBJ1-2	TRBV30	CAWSVKGANGYTF
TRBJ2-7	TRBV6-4	CASTRQGLSYEQYF
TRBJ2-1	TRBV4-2	CASSRLAGVIGEQFF
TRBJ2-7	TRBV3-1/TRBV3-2	CASSQGPGGPYEQYF
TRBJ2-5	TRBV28	CASRPFGQAQYF
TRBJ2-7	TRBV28	CASSFGTATYEQYF
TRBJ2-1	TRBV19	CASSPTSGSYNEQFF
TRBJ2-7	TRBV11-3	CASSSGTSGSYEQYF
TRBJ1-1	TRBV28	CASSPTGTAPRAFF
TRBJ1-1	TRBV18	CASSASGGGTEAFF
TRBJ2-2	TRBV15	CATSRITGYTGELFF
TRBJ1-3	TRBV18	CASSPLDRVGLLRYLSSGNTIYF
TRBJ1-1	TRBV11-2	CASSLAGQKNTEAFF
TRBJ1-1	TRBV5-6	CASSRRGGATNTEAFF
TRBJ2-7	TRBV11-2	CASSQPGQTYEQYF